This T cell receptor (beta chain) was profiled in a study of monozygotic twins with inflammatory bowel disease. This CDR3 contains 13 residues. Germline lookup yields CDR1 SGHAT and CDR2 FQNNGV. Comments on this clonotype: Its antigen is not known.

Added by template switching were UMIs that each held a 6-nucleotide sample barcode. From its re-call of the 5' RACE reads, TCRdb lists each CDR3 protein once, without DNA. The table counts 120,000 to 150,000 distinct CDR3 sequences; 2.4% lies in the top ten. General study findings and limits: No single strong signal or clonotype associated with IBD was supported.

The TCR was taken from a human donor with ulcerative colitis or Crohn's disease, or a healthy co-twin of an affected twin (not recorded which). The sequencing sample was made of blood. The rearrangement uses TRBV11-2 and TRBJ1-1. CDR3 region: CASSSGLIPEAFF. Full variable domain (missing parts from reference TRBV11-2 and TRBJ1-1): EAGVAQSPRYKIIEKRQSVAFWCNPISGHATLYWYQQILGQGPKLLIQFQNNGVVDDSQLPKDRFSAERLKGVDSTLKIQPAKLEDSAVYLCASSSGLIPEAFFGQGTRLTVV.